Here is one T cell receptor (beta chain) with its context. The sample belongs to a study of blood T cell repertoires in COVID-19. The wider study: Sites in the United States, Italy and Spain provided acute and convalescent COVID-19 samples. Sources were T cells, B-cell-depleted T cells, or PBMCs; the material itself was cDNA or gDNA.

While infection was still active, Seattle patients were enrolled and then followed longitudinally. Authors' processing steps: Researchers report that nucleated cell counts were estimated from reference gene primer amplification. The repertoire was sequenced with immunoSEQ multiplex PCR; TCRdb's copy has only in-frame clones and lacks some. From that table come the V and J calls and clone size; the DNA was used to work out D and trimming. The table lists some 400,000 clones, about 87% of them singletons. Germline V CDR1 and CDR2: SGHRS, YFSETQ. The CDR3 consists of 15 residues. Between the trimmed V and J ends, which lost 4 bases and 10 bases, there was a span of 23 bases.

Specimen: peripheral blood. This TCR derives from a woman aged 60 to 75 with COVID-19, enrolled during active disease. The chain couples TRBV5-1 to TRBJ1-1, with D perhaps TRBD1 (6 bases). The CDR3 sequence is CASSPARGGLGIAFF. CDR3 nucleotide sequence: TGCGCCAGCAGCCCGGCGAGGGGGGGCCTCGGTATAGCTTTCTTT.